This T cell receptor (beta chain) was captured by sequencing in a study of PD-1 blockade in classical Hodgkin lymphoma. Libraries were prepared by immunoSEQ multiplex PCR; TCRdb keeps only in-frame clonotypes and omits some of them. The repertoire consists of roughly 94,000 clones, with under 95% occurring once and the leading ten covering around 2%. This clone was recorded only once. Its antigen is not identified. V gave up 0 bases and J gave up 6 bases, with 2 bases separating them. This CDR3 contains 12 residues. Per germline, CDR1 MNHEY and CDR2 SMNVEV (reference sequence). Time point specified: cycle 4 day 1 (C4D1), after around six weeks of nivolumab. Exposure to brentuximab vedotin varied, and each patient had relapsed following autologous stem cell transplantation. Broader study findings: Those achieving complete response showed baseline diversity like newly diagnosed patients.

Sequenced here: peripheral blood mononuclear cells (PBMCs), sampled before the fourth cycle of nivolumab. The genes are TRBV27 and TRBJ2-2; D gene unclear. This TCR derives from a human donor with classical Hodgkin lymphoma. The CDR3 sequence is CASSLSSGELFF. In DNA, the CDR3 is TGTGCCAGCAGTTTATCCTCCGGGGAGCTGTTTTTT.